One sample yielded the 27 T cell receptor beta chains listed below, sequenced in a study of blood T cell repertoires in COVID-19. Libraries were prepared by immunoSEQ multiplex PCR; TCRdb keeps only in-frame clonotypes and omits some of them. The sample records roughly 280,000 clones, roughly 90% being singletons. Sequencing used peripheral blood. The source of these receptors is a woman aged 30 to 39 with COVID-19, enrolled during active disease.

The chain joins TRBV19 to TRBJ2-5; 10 nucleotides match TRBD2. There are 16 residues in the CDR3. The germline gives CDR1 LNHDA, CDR2 SQIVND (reference sequence). J was trimmed by 5 bases and V by 3 bases; bases with no gene match: 9. The CDR3 nucleotides are TGTGCCAGTAGTATTGCTAGCGGGAGCTCCGGGGAGACCCAGTACTTC. Translating gives CASSIASGSSGETQYF.

This rearrangement joins TRBV12-3 or TRBV12-4 to TRBJ1-1; D is perhaps TRBD1 (5 bases). CDR3 length: 13 amino acids. The V end was cut by 6 bases, the J end by 4 bases, with 12 bases between. CDR3 sequence: CASSVTGSTEAFF. The CDR3 DNA follows: TGTGCCAGCAGCGTCACAGGCTCCACTGAAGCTTTCTTT.

As concerns this clone: Other DNA sequences of this sample code for an identical CDR3. This chain joins TRBV9 and TRBJ2-3; D is perhaps TRBD2 (7 bases). V was pared by 2 bases and J by 3 bases, with 13 bases between. The CDR3 is made up of 15 amino acids. Germline assignment: CDR1 SGDLS and CDR2 YYNGEE. The CDR3 reads CASSVVGGGTDTQYF. The CDR3 DNA sequence: TGTGCCAGCAGCGTGGTAGGGGGAGGGACAGATACGCAGTATTTT.

The chain links TRBV30 to TRBJ2-7, with 12 nucleotides matching TRBD1. The CDR3 has 12 residues. The junction had 3 bases not matched to a gene; V was cut back by 5 bases and J by 7 bases. Per germline, CDR1 GTSNPN and CDR2 SVGIG (reference sequence). CDR3: CAWGDRGQEQYF. The CDR3 coding sequence is TGTGCCTGGGGGGACAGGGGGCAAGAGCAGTACTTC.

The chain has TRBV28 and TRBJ1-5; 11 bases map to TRBD1. CDR1 and CDR2 from the germline V gene are MDHEN and SYDVKM. After removal of 5 bases from V and 3 bases from J, the junction contained 3 bases not matched to a gene. The CDR3 contains 15 residues. CDR3 sequence: CASSTGQGANQPQHF. The CDR3 region has the DNA TGTGCCAGCAGTACTGGACAGGGGGCCAATCAGCCCCAGCATTTT.

This clone was seen just once. This chain uses TRBV4-1 with TRBJ2-3; 14 positions agree with TRBD2. This CDR3 comprises 18 residues. The J segment lost 4 bases and the V segment lost 1 base, leaving 7 bases of the junction unmatched. Per the germline V gene, CDR1 is MGHRA and CDR2 is YSYEKL. This CDR3 is CASSQVQGLAGDPDTQYF. The CDR3 nucleotides are TGCGCCAGCAGCCAAGTACAGGGACTAGCGGGAGACCCAGATACGCAGTATTTT.

The CDR3 loop is CASSQDWRVGELFF. CDR3 nucleotide sequence: TGCGCCAGCAGCCAAGACTGGCGGGTGGGGGAGCTGTTTTTT. V gene TRBV4-1 combines with J gene TRBJ2-2; perhaps TRBD2 as D (5 bases). This CDR3 region has 14 residues. Trimming took 0 bases from V and 8 from J, leaving 10 bases between them. CDR1 is MGHRA, CDR2 YSYEKL, per germline.

Only a few counts were recorded for this clone. The chain links TRBV29-1 to TRBJ2-7, with D tentatively TRBD2 (5 bases). CDR1 and CDR2 from the germline V gene are SQVTM and ANQGSEA. Trimming took 5 bases from V and 3 from J, leaving 14 bases between them. This CDR3 region has 13 residues. CDR3: CSVLSVGDYEQYF. The CDR3 nucleotides read TGCAGCGTTCTGAGCGTCGGGGACTACGAGCAGTACTTC.

The chain uses TRBV2 and TRBJ1-5; D might be TRBD1 (5 bases). The CDR3 contains 17 residues. Trimming pared 3 bases from V and 4 bases from J, leaving 19 bases between. From germline, CDR1 is SNHLY and CDR2 FYNNEI. CDR3 sequence (DNA): TGTGCCAGCAGTGATATGACAGCAAAAATTACTAATCAGCCCCAGCATTTT. Translated, it gives CASSDMTAKITNQPQHF.

The chain uses TRBV9 and TRBJ2-3; TRBD2 is a possible D gene (7 bases). Trimming pared 3 bases from V and 5 bases from J, leaving 19 bases between. CDR3 length equals 16 residues. Per the germline V gene, CDR1 is SGDLS and CDR2 is YYNGEE. The chain's CDR3 is CASSDPMGGREDTQYF. Written as DNA, the CDR3 is TGTGCCAGCAGCGACCCGATGGGGGGGCGAGAAGATACGCAGTATTTT.

This chain connects TRBV30 to TRBJ1-5; D remains unclear. This CDR3 has 13 residues. Germline V gives CDR1 GTSNPN, CDR2 SVGIG (reference sequence). V gave up 6 bases and J gave up 3 bases, with 12 bases separating them. The CDR3 reads CACASGYNQPQHF. DNA for the CDR3: TGTGCCTGCGCTAGCGGATACAATCAGCCCCAGCATTTT.

V gene TRBV6-5 combines with J gene TRBJ1-5; 8 bases match TRBD1. There are 15 residues in the CDR3. Germline trimming cut 5 bases from V and 2 bases from J; bases unmatched to any gene: 5. Germline V gene sequence: CDR1 MNHEY, CDR2 SVGAGI. The CDR3 loop reads CASSQDRAGNQPQHF. The DNA of the CDR3 is TGTGCCAGCAGTCAGGACAGGGCTGGCAATCAGCCCCAGCATTTT.

The chain joins TRBV7-6 to TRBJ2-7; 7 bases agree with TRBD2. J lost 1 base, V lost 1 base, and 4 bases had no gene match. From germline, CDR1 is SGHVS and CDR2 FNYEAQ. The CDR3 loop spans 15 amino acids. The CDR3 sequence is CASSLVQGGSYEQYF. The CDR3 DNA is TGTGCCAGCAGCTTAGTTCAGGGAGGGTCCTACGAGCAGTACTTC.

The genes are TRBV6-2 or TRBV6-3 and TRBJ1-2; a weak D match, TRBD1 (5 bases). The germline gives CDR1 MNHEY, CDR2 SVGEGT. The CDR3 consists of 14 residues. Trimming removed 6 bases at V and 10 bases at J, with 21 bases between. As DNA, the CDR3 is TGTGCCAGCAGCCCCCCGAGTAGGGGAACGGACTACACCTTC. It codes for CASSPPSRGTDYTF.

The V gene is TRBV6-5, the J gene TRBJ1-1, with D possibly TRBD1 on 6 matching bases. With 0 bases removed from V and 4 bases from J, the gap between germline ends came to 15 bases. The CDR3 loop spans 16 amino acids. Germline CDR1 MNHEY, CDR2 SVGAGI. This CDR3 is CASSYSGQSSGTEAFF. Here the CDR3 DNA reads TGTGCCAGCAGTTACTCGGGACAATCTTCAGGCACTGAAGCTTTCTTT.

This clone was seen a handful of times. This rearrangement joins TRBV19 to TRBJ1-3; D not resolved. Trimming cost V 5 bases and J 0 bases, with 11 bases left between them. In germline, CDR1 is LNHDA, CDR2 SQIVND (reference sequence). The CDR3 is 15 residues long. DNA for the CDR3: TGTGCCAGTAGTCCTTTGGGGAGCTCTGGAAACACCATATATTTT. Translating gives CASSPLGSSGNTIYF.

The chain employs TRBV14 and TRBJ2-7; 13 nucleotides match TRBD2. This CDR3 has 16 amino acids. Germline CDR1 SGHDN, CDR2 FVKESK. With V trimmed by 4 bases and J by 4 bases, 7 bases remained unmatched. CDR3 protein: CASSLTSGRALYEQYF. Written as DNA, the CDR3 is TGTGCCAGCAGCCTCACTAGCGGGAGGGCCCTATACGAGCAGTACTTC.

This chain connects TRBV3-1 (or the pseudogene TRBV3-2) to TRBJ1-6, with a tentative D call TRBD1 (5 bases). The germline V and J ends were trimmed by 1 base and 10 bases, with 14 bases remaining between them. Germline V gene data show CDR1 as LGHDT and CDR2 as YNNKEL (reference sequence). This CDR3 is built from 15 residues. CDR3 region: CASSQVGADGSPLHF. DNA for the CDR3: TGTGCCAGCAGCCAAGTTGGGGCAGACGGGTCACCCCTCCACTTT.

The DNA for the CDR3 is TGTGCCATCGGGGCTGACTTGAATACGCAGTATTTT. Amino acids: CAIGADLNTQYF. V gene TRBV10-3 combines with J gene TRBJ2-3; perhaps TRBD1 as D (5 bases). The CDR3 runs 12 residues. CDR1 and CDR2 (germline): ENHRY, SYGVKD. V shed 8 bases and J shed 7 bases, with 13 bases lying between them.

The chain links TRBV3-1 (or the pseudogene TRBV3-2) to TRBJ2-1; 7 nucleotides agree with TRBD2. The ends lost 4 bases at V and 3 bases at J; junction bases unmatched: 6. Germline V gives CDR1 LGHDT, CDR2 YNNKEL (reference sequence). The CDR3 is 15 residues long. The CDR3 here is CASSPSGGLYNEQFF. The CDR3 DNA reads TGTGCCAGCAGCCCCTCGGGGGGACTCTACAATGAGCAGTTCTTC.

This clone appeared a single time. The rearrangement joins TRBV19 to TRBJ2-7; 7 bases line up with TRBD2. The J segment lost 9 bases and the V segment lost 5 bases, leaving 10 bases of the junction unmatched. This CDR3 is built from 13 residues. CDR1 is LNHDA and CDR2 is SQIVND in the germline V gene (reference sequence). The DNA of the CDR3 is TGTGCCAGTAGTCCCCACTCGGTAGCGGGGCAGTACTTC. Protein: CASSPHSVAGQYF. Combining the CDR3 with reference TRBV19 and TRBJ2-7 gives the whole variable domain DGGITQSPKYLFRKEGQNVTLSCEQNLNHDAMYWYRQDPGQGLRLIYYSQIVNDFQKGDIAEGYSVSREKKESFPLTVTSAQKNPTAFYLCASSPHSVAGQYFGPGTRLTVT.

The gene calls are TRBV9 and TRBJ2-3; possibly TRBD1 for D (5 bases). Trimming removed 3 bases at V and 0 bases at J, with 14 bases between. This CDR3 region has 16 residues. Germline values: CDR1 SGDLS, CDR2 YYNGEE. The CDR3 coding sequence is TGTGCCAGCAGCGACGAACAGGCAGCTAGCACAGATACGCAGTATTTT. Its protein is CASSDEQAASTDTQYF. The full variable domain, rest sourced from reference TRBV9 and TRBJ2-3, is DSGVTQTPKHLITATGQRVTLRCSPRSGDLSVYWYQQSLDQGLQFLIQYYNGEERAKGNILERFSAQQFPDLHSELNLSSLELGDSALYFCASSDEQAASTDTQYFGPGTRLTVL.

This clone has a handful of counts. The genes are TRBV9 and TRBJ1-2, with TRBD1 identical over 9 bases. V dropped 1 base and J dropped 6; count of bases not matched to a gene: 7. The CDR3 spans 15 residues. Germline assignment: CDR1 SGDLS and CDR2 YYNGEE. This chain's CDR3 is CASSVTGTGNHGYTF. As DNA, the CDR3 is TGTGCCAGCAGCGTAACCGGGACAGGGAACCATGGCTACACCTTC.

The chain carries TRBV28 and TRBJ2-2, with 9 positions matching TRBD2. The CDR3 contains 18 residues. V lost 4 bases to trimming and J lost 1 base; unmatched junction nucleotides: 10. Germline V gives CDR1 MDHEN, CDR2 SYDVKM. CDR3 sequence: CASSSRRASGMNTGELFF. The CDR3 DNA reads TGTGCCAGCAGTTCCCGGAGGGCTAGCGGGATGAACACCGGGGAGCTGTTTTTT.

The chain uses TRBV28 and TRBJ2-1; D possibly corresponds to TRBD2 (7 bases). V dropped 3 bases and J dropped 2 bases, with 20 bases sitting between them. Germline-derived CDR1 and CDR2 are MDHEN and SYDVKM. This CDR3 spans 18 amino acids. The CDR3 is CASSFLTIGGQAYNEQFF. The CDR3 bases are TGTGCCAGCAGTTTTCTTACTATCGGGGGGCAAGCCTACAATGAGCAGTTCTTC.

The chain couples TRBV7-9 to TRBJ2-5, with 8 bases matching TRBD2. Germline CDR1 and CDR2: SEHNR and FQNEAQ (reference sequence). The CDR3 runs 14 residues. CDR3 region: CVSVDGRAQETQYF. Here the CDR3 DNA reads TGTGTCAGTGTGGACGGGAGGGCCCAAGAGACCCAGTACTTC.

The rearrangement uses TRBV7-9 and TRBJ2-5; the match to TRBD2 covers 14 bases. Germline V gene data show CDR1 as SEHNR and CDR2 as FQNEAQ (reference sequence). This CDR3 region has 15 residues. Losses at the gene ends were 3 bases for V and 3 bases for J; bases not matched to a gene: 0. CDR3: CASSLTSGREETQYF. CDR3 sequence (DNA): TGTGCCAGCAGCTTGACTAGCGGGAGGGAAGAGACCCAGTACTTC.